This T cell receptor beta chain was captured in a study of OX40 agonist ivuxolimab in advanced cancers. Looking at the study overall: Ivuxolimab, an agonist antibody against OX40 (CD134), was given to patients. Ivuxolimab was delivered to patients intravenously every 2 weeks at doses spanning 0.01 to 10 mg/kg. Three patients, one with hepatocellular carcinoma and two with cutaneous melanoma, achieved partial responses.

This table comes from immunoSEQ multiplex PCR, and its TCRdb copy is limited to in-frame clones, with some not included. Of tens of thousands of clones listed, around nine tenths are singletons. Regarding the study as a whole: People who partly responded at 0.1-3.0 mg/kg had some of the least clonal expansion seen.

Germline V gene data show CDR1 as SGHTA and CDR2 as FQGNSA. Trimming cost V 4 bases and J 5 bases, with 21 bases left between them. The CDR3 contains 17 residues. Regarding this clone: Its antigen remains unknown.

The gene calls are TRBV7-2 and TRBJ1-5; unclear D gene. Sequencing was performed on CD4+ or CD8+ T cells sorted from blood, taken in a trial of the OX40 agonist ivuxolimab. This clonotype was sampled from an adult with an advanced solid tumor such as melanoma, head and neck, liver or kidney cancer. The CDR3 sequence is CASSSVSTVNWDQPQHF. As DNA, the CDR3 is TGTGCCAGCAGCTCCGTTTCGACGGTAAATTGGGATCAGCCCCAGCATTTT.